This TCR beta chain is drawn from a study of T cell responses to AZD1222 COVID-19 vaccine. Study at large: Timing groups of about 4 and about 12 weeks for second doses were pooled. Broader study findings: Regions 160-218 and 743-854 dominated among vaccine-associated CD4 TCRs spanning spike. Clonal diversity was possibly underestimated, and the donors were mostly white British, with more females. Spike-specific TCRs gained breadth and depth after people received two AZD1222 doses.

CDR3 length equals 17 residues. The germline V gene encodes CDR1 LGHNA and CDR2 YSLEER. Trimming stripped 2 bases from V and 9 bases from J, with 25 bases between. The protocol was immunoSEQ multiplex PCR, while the TCRdb copy is restricted to in-frame clones and leaves out a portion. The profile shows tens of thousands of clones, 80% of them singletons. Concerning this clone: The antigen is unknown.

This sequence joins TRBV4-3 and TRBJ2-5, with D perhaps TRBD2 (7 bases). This material consisted of peripheral blood, taken on day 0 of AZD1222 vaccination. The sequence derives from an adult in good health. DNA for the CDR3: TGCGCCAGCAGCCAATCGGTTGGCGGGGGCCCCGCGAGGGCCCAGTACTTC. Translation: CASSQSVGGGPARAQYF.